These 24 T cell receptor beta chains originate from one sample sequenced in a study of T cells after posttransplantation cyclophosphamide. Method: immunoSEQ multiplex PCR; TCRdb's copy keeps in-frame clones and lacks some. Here the sample spans 11,000 to 15,000 clones, around 74% being singletons. Source material: memory CD4+ T cells sorted from PBMCs. The source is a man aged 50-59 years.

CDR3 nucleotide sequence: TGTGCCAGCAGGCCGGACAGAAATCAGCCCCAGCATTTT. It codes for CASRPDRNQPQHF. The gene calls are TRBV6-5 and TRBJ1-5, with D maybe TRBD1 (6 bases). V was cut by 6 bases and J by 4 bases, with 10 bases left in between. The CDR3 has 13 residues. Germline CDR1 and CDR2: MNHEY and SVGAGI.

The chain carries TRBV6-5 and TRBJ2-4; D gene ambiguous. V was trimmed by 6 bases and J by 0 bases, leaving 6 bases between them. This CDR3 is 13 amino acids long. Germline V gives CDR1 MNHEY, CDR2 SVGAGI. The CDR3, as DNA: TGTGCCAGCAGACGACTAGCCAAAAACATTCAGTACTTC. Translation gives CASRRLAKNIQYF.

The chain is built from TRBV5-1 and TRBJ2-1; D uncertain. The V gene lost 6 bases and the J gene lost 4 bases, with 26 bases spanning the gap. CDR1 and CDR2 from the germline V gene are SGHRS and YFSETQ. This CDR3 spans 18 amino acids. The CDR3 region is CASISDGSRTLGYNEQFF. CDR3 bases: TGCGCCAGCATCTCAGATGGCTCACGTACTCTCGGGTACAATGAGCAGTTCTTC.

This chain links TRBV7-8 with TRBJ2-7; 8 bases agree with TRBD2. The ends lost 5 bases at V and 3 bases at J; junction bases unmatched: 9. The germline V gene has CDR1 SGHVS and CDR2 FQNEAQ. The length of the CDR3 is 15 residues. CDR3 in amino acids: CASSASRLAIYEQYF. CDR3 in DNA: TGTGCCAGCAGCGCCTCACGACTAGCGATCTACGAGCAGTACTTC. Together with reference TRBV7-8 and TRBJ2-7, the CDR3 gives the full variable domain: GAGVSQSPRYKVAKRGQDVALRCDPISGHVSLFWYQQALGQGPEFLTYFQNEAQLDKSGLPSDRFFAERPEGSVSTLKIQRTQQEDSAVYLCASSASRLAIYEQYFGPGTRLTVT.

The chain links TRBV9 to TRBJ1-1; maybe TRBD1 (5 bases). Deletions cut 0 bases from V and 7 bases from J, with 10 bases between. This CDR3 comprises 13 residues. Germline loops: CDR1 SGDLS, CDR2 YYNGEE. The CDR3 DNA sequence: TGTGCCAGCAGCGTAGGTGGAGACAGTGAAGCTTTCTTT. Encoded protein: CASSVGGDSEAFF.

This clone was detected only a few times. The V gene is TRBV7-2, the J gene TRBJ2-1; 12 bases are shared with TRBD2. This CDR3 region has 13 residues. Germline CDR1 reads SGHTA; CDR2 reads FQGNSA. The ends lost 5 bases at V and 16 bases at J; junction bases unmatched: 9. CDR3 DNA: TGTGCCAGCAGCCCCCAGCTAGCGGGAGGGCTATTCTTC. Protein sequence: CASSPQLAGGLFF.

The V and J genes are TRBV7-6 and TRBJ1-2; D might be TRBD1 (6 bases). CDR3 size: 15 residues. V lost 5 bases and J lost 2, with 15 bases in between. In germline, CDR1 is SGHVS, CDR2 FNYEAQ. The CDR3 loop reads CASSPGQLPNYGYTF. CDR3 coding DNA: TGTGCCAGCAGCCCAGGACAGCTACCGAACTATGGCTACACCTTC.

This chain uses TRBV5-1 with TRBJ2-7, with 8 nucleotides matching TRBD2. Germline V gene sequence: CDR1 SGHRS, CDR2 YFSETQ. Losses at the gene ends were 4 bases for V and 5 bases for J; bases not matched to a gene: 11. The CDR3 extends over 15 amino acids. CDR3 sequence reads: CASSPIAGPMHEQYF. The CDR3 DNA sequence: TGCGCCAGCAGCCCAATAGCGGGGCCTATGCACGAGCAGTACTTC.

The gene calls are TRBV19 and TRBJ1-5; D is possibly TRBD1 (5 bases). CDR1 is LNHDA and CDR2 is SQIVND in the germline V gene (reference sequence). V was pared by 6 bases and J by 5 bases, with 14 bases between. The CDR3 length is 14 residues. Written as DNA, the CDR3 is TGTGCCAGTAGCACTGACAGTACTTATCAGCCCCAGCATTTT. It translates to CASSTDSTYQPQHF.

The V and J genes are TRBV9 and TRBJ1-2, with a tentative D call TRBD1 (5 bases). Germline values: CDR1 SGDLS, CDR2 YYNGEE. The CDR3 is made up of 15 amino acids. V dropped 3 bases and J dropped 1 base, with 13 bases sitting between them. The CDR3 here is CASSARAQGNYGYTF. In DNA form, the CDR3 reads TGTGCCAGCAGCGCCAGAGCCCAGGGTAACTATGGCTACACCTTC. The whole variable domain, remainder taken from reference TRBV9 and TRBJ1-2, is DSGVTQTPKHLITATGQRVTLRCSPRSGDLSVYWYQQSLDQGLQFLIQYYNGEERAKGNILERFSAQQFPDLHSELNLSSLELGDSALYFCASSARAQGNYGYTFGSGTRLTVV.

V usage is TRBV11-2 and J usage is TRBJ2-3; the D gene is possibly TRBD1 (6 bases). V was trimmed by 3 bases and J by 7 bases, leaving 17 bases between them. Germline V gene lookup returns CDR1 SGHAT and CDR2 FQNNGV. This CDR3 is built from 15 residues. CDR3 in DNA: TGTGCCAGCAGCTTTCGAGGGATGGGGACAAATACGCAGTATTTT. It translates to CASSFRGMGTNTQYF.

This chain links TRBV7-2 with TRBJ2-5; 7 bases fit TRBD2. Trimming at V came to 1 base and at J to 7 bases, leaving 6 bases not matched to a gene. The CDR3 is 14 amino acids. Per the germline V gene, CDR1 is SGHTA and CDR2 is FQGNSA. Here the CDR3 DNA reads TGTGCCAGCAGCTTAGAAGCGGGGCGGGGGACCCAGTACTTC. Its translation: CASSLEAGRGTQYF.

The genes are TRBV7-2 and TRBJ2-5, with D maybe TRBD1 (6 bases). Deletions cut 1 base from V and 7 bases from J, with 19 bases between. Germline CDR1 is SGHTA and CDR2 is FQGNSA. This CDR3 has 16 amino acids. The CDR3 here is CASSLGSAGARGTQYF. The CDR3 region has the DNA TGTGCCAGCAGCTTAGGATCGGCGGGCGCCAGGGGGACCCAGTACTTC.

The chain has TRBV11-3 and TRBJ2-5; D unclear. This CDR3 comprises 13 residues. CDR1 is SGHNT, CDR2 YENEEA, per germline. With 2 bases removed from V and 5 bases from J, the gap between germline ends came to 9 bases. Written as DNA, the CDR3 is TGTGCCAGCAGCTTAAGGTCTAGGGAGACCCAGTACTTC. This gives the protein CASSLRSRETQYF.

The chain has TRBV28 and TRBJ2-5, with 14 bases fitting TRBD2. In germline, CDR1 is MDHEN, CDR2 SYDVKM. The trim removed 9 bases at V and 4 bases at J, leaving 1 base unmatched. CDR3 length: 13 residues. The CDR3 spells CASGTSGRETQYF. Written as DNA, the CDR3 is TGTGCCAGTGGGACTAGCGGGAGAGAGACCCAGTACTTC.

The V gene is TRBV4-3, the J gene TRBJ2-1; tentatively, D is TRBD2 (5 bases). The CDR3 loop spans 15 amino acids. Per germline, CDR1 LGHNA and CDR2 YSLEER. V lost 4 bases and J lost 4, with 14 bases in between. In DNA form, the CDR3 reads TGCGCCAGCAGCCGGGCGAGCGGATCATACAATGAGCAGTTCTTC. Its translation: CASSRASGSYNEQFF.

The chain links TRBV6-1 to TRBJ1-2; D is ambiguous. This CDR3 has 15 residues. Germline assignment: CDR1 MNHNS and CDR2 SASEGT. Trimming took off 1 base at V and 6 bases at J, with 15 bases between the two ends. CDR3 residues: CASSEEFLGRHGYTF. CDR3 nucleotides: TGTGCCAGCAGTGAAGAATTCCTGGGGAGGCATGGCTACACCTTC.

This clone appeared a few times. V gene TRBV7-9 combines with J gene TRBJ2-3; 9 positions agree with TRBD1. The germline V gene has CDR1 SEHNR and CDR2 FQNEAQ (reference sequence). V dropped 4 bases and J dropped 4; count of bases not matched to a gene: 12. The CDR3 consists of 17 residues. The CDR3 sequence is CASSYWPPGQGADTQYF. For the CDR3, the DNA is TGTGCCAGCAGCTACTGGCCCCCGGGACAGGGTGCAGATACGCAGTATTTT.

This chain links TRBV4-3 with TRBJ1-2; D not resolved. The germline V gene has CDR1 LGHNA and CDR2 YSLEER. This CDR3 contains 15 residues. Trimming removed 0 bases at V and 12 bases at J, with 20 bases between. The CDR3 sequence is CASSQDFPRAPPNTF. The CDR3 DNA follows: TGCGCCAGCAGCCAAGATTTCCCCCGAGCACCCCCCAACACCTTC.

The chain employs TRBV2 and TRBJ1-2, with D unresolved. The CDR3 has 13 residues. Germline loops: CDR1 SNHLY, CDR2 FYNNEI. Trimming took off 3 bases at V and 4 bases at J, with 9 bases between the two ends. The CDR3: CASSESGFYGYTF. The CDR3 DNA sequence: TGTGCCAGCAGTGAGTCCGGGTTCTATGGCTACACCTTC.

The V and J genes are TRBV29-1 and TRBJ2-7, with D perhaps matching TRBD2 (6 bases). Looked up from germline, CDR1 is SQVTM and CDR2 is ANQGSEA. The length of the CDR3 is 11 residues. This chain's CDR3 is CGASDLYEQYF. The CDR3 DNA sequence: TGCGGCGCTAGCGATTTGTACGAGCAGTACTTC.

The chain has TRBV11-3 and TRBJ2-2; TRBD1 matches at 9 bases. The junction had 11 bases not matched to a gene; V was cut back by 9 bases and J by 3 bases. The CDR3 runs to 16 residues. Germline lookup yields CDR1 SGHNT and CDR2 YENEEA. CDR3 residues: CASGRPGQGDTGELFF. For the CDR3, the DNA is TGTGCCAGTGGTCGCCCGGGACAGGGAGACACCGGGGAGCTGTTTTTT.

The rearrangement links TRBV7-6 to TRBJ2-1, with TRBD1 as a possible D gene (6 bases). Germline CDR1 SGHVS, CDR2 FNYEAQ. V lost 1 base, J lost 7 bases, and 14 bases lay in between. This CDR3 is built from 15 residues. CDR3 nucleotide sequence: TGTGCCAGCAGCTTAGTTGTGGGGGCGCGTAATGAGCAGTTCTTC. It encodes CASSLVVGARNEQFF.

The rearrangement joins TRBV5-4 to TRBJ2-3; D remains ambiguous. With 2 bases removed from V and 3 bases from J, the gap between germline ends came to 4 bases. Germline values: CDR1 SGHNT, CDR2 YYREEE (reference sequence). The CDR3 has 12 residues. The CDR3 spells CASSFTTDTQYF. The CDR3 nucleotides read TGTGCCAGCAGCTTCACAACAGATACGCAGTATTTT. Full variable domain (rest looked up from reference TRBV5-4 and TRBJ2-3): ETGVTQSPTHLIKTRGQQVTLRCSSQSGHNTVSWYQQALGQGPQFIFQYYREEENGRGNFPPRFSGLQFPNYSSELNVNALELDDSALYLCASSFTTDTQYFGPGTRLTVL.